This TCR beta chain was identified in a study of blood T cell repertoires in COVID-19. Study summary: Sample material is recorded as cDNA or gDNA derived from T cells, B-cell-depleted T cells, or PBMCs.

V trimming: 4 bases; J trimming: 9 bases; junction bases outside the gene matches: 10. CDR3 length: 14 residues. Germline CDR1 is MNHEY and CDR2 is SVGEGT. How the authors handled the data: The authors estimated nucleated cell counts from reference gene primer amplification. Profiling relied on immunoSEQ multiplex PCR, and the TCRdb table lists in-frame clones only, not all of them. V and J calls and clone size follow that table, whereas D and trimming were derived from the DNA. Among hundreds of thousands of clones listed, 80% to 90% were seen once. Seattle patients were enrolled during active infection and followed longitudinally.

The clonotype originates from a woman in her 70s with COVID-19, enrolled during active disease. Sample: peripheral blood. The chain couples TRBV6-2 or TRBV6-3 to TRBJ2-5; the match to TRBD2 covers 8 bases. The CDR3: CASSSSLAVRAQYF. The DNA of the CDR3 is TGTGCCAGCAGTTCGTCACTAGCGGTCCGGGCCCAGTACTTC.